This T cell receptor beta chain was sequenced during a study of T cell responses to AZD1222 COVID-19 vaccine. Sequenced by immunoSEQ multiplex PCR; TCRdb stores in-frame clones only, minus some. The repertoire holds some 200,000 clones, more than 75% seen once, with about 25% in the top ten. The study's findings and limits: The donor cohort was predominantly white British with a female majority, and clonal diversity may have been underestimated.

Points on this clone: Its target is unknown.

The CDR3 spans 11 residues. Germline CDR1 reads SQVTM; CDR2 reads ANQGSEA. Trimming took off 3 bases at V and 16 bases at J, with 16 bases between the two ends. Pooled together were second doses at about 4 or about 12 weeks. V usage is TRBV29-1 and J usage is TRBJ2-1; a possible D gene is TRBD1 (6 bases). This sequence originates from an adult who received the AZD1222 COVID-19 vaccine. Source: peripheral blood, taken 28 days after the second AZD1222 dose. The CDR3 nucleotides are TGCAGCGTTGACTCGCCAGGGGATAGCTTCTTC. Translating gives CSVDSPGDSFF.